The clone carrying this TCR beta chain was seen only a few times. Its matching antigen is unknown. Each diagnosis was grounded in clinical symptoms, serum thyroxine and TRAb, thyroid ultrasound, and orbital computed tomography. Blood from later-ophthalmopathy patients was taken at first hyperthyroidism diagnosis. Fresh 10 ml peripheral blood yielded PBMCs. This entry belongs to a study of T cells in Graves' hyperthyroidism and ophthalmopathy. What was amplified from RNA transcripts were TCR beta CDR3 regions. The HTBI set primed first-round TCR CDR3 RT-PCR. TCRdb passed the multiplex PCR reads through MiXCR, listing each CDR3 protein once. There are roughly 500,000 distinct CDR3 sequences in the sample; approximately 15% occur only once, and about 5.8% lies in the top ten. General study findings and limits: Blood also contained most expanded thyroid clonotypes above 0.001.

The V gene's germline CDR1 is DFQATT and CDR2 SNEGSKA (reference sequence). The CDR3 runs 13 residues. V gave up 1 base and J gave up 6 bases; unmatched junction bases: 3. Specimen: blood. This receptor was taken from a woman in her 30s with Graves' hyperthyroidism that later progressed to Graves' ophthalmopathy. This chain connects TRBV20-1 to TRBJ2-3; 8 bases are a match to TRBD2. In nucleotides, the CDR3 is TGCAGTGCTAGAGCACTAGCGGTGGATACGCAGTATTTT. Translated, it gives CSARALAVDTQYF.